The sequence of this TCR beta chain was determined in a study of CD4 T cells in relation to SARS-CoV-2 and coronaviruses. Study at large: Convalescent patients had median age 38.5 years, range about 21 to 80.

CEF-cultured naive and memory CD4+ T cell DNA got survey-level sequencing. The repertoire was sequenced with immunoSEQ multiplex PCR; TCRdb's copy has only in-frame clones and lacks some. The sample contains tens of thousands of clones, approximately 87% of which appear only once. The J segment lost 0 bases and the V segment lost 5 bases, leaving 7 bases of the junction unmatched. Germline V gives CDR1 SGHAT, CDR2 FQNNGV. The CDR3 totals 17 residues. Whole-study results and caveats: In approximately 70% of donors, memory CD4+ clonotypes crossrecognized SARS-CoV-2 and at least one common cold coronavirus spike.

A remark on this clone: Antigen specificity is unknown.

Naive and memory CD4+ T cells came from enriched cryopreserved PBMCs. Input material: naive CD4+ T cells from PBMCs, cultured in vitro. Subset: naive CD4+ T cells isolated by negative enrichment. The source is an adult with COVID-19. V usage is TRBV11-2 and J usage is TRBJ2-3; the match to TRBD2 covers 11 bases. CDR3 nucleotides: TGTGCCAGCAGCCGATCAGGACTAGCGGGTAGCACAGATACGCAGTATTTT. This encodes CASSRSGLAGSTDTQYF. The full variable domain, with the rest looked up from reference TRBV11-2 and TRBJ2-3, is EAGVAQSPRYKIIEKRQSVAFWCNPISGHATLYWYQQILGQGPKLLIQFQNNGVVDDSQLPKDRFSAERLKGVDSTLKIQPAKLEDSAVYLCASSRSGLAGSTDTQYFGPGTRLTVL.